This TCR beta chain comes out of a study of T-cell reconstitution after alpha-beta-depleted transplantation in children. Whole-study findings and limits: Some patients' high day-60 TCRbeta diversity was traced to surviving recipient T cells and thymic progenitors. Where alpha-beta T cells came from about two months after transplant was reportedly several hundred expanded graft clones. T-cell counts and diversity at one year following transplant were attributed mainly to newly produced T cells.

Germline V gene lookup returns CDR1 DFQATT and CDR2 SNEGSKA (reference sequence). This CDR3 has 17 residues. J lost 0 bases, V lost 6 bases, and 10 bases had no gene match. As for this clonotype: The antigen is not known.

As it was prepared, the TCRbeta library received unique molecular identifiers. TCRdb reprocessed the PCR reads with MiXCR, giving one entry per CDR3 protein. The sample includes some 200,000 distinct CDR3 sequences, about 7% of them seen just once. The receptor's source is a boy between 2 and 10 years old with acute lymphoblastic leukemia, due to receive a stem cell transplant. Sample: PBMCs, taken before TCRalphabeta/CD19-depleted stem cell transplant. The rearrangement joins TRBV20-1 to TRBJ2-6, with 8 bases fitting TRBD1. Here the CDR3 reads CSAVRTGQPSGANVLTF. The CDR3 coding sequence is TGCAGTGCGGTTCGGACAGGGCAGCCCTCTGGGGCCAACGTCCTGACTTTC.